The present TCR beta chain was sequenced within a study of PD-L1 blockade in urothelial cancer. Study-wide background: Once treatment had started, blood was analyzed at 3 weeks (second dose) and again at 6 weeks. Study outcomes and limitations: Where pretreatment blood TCR clonality fell below the median, better survival was predicted.

Turning to this clone: Its target is unknown.

Described time point: peripheral blood 6 weeks after treatment start. Libraries were prepared by immunoSEQ multiplex PCR; TCRdb keeps only in-frame clonotypes and omits some of them. Of around 110,000 clones listed, around nine tenths are singletons. The input for sequencing was PBMCs, taken around atezolizumab (anti-PD-L1) treatment. This TCR was recovered from a man aged 60-69 years with urothelial cancer.

The CDR3 spells CASSLNRVATEAFF. DNA of the CDR3: TGTGCCAGCAGCTTGAACAGGGTAGCCACTGAAGCTTTCTTT. The chain joins TRBV11-2 to TRBJ1-1, with D possibly being TRBD1 (6 bases). The CDR3 has 14 amino acids. The germline CDR1 and CDR2 sequences are SGHAT and FQNNGV. V shed 3 bases and J shed 4 bases, with 12 bases lying between them.